One and the same sample provided the 8 T cell receptor beta chains below, sequenced in a study of blood T cell repertoires in COVID-19. TCRdb's table, derived via immunoSEQ multiplex PCR, lists solely in-frame clones and lacks some. The table lists hundreds of thousands of clones, 70% to 90% of them singletons, with roughly 2% in the top ten. Specimen: PBMCs or T cells enriched from blood (not recorded which). The receptors stem from a woman aged 18-30 years with acute COVID-19.

The chain is built from TRBV7-9 and TRBJ2-2; tentative D call: TRBD2 (6 bases). From germline, CDR1 is SEHNR and CDR2 FQNEAQ (reference sequence). Trimming left V 3 bases short and J 0 bases short, with 8 bases between. This CDR3 has 15 residues. In nucleotides, the CDR3 is TGTGCCAGCAGCTTCGGGGGTTCGAACACCGGGGAGCTGTTTTTT. This codes for CASSFGGSNTGELFF. Based on the CDR3 plus reference TRBV7-9 and TRBJ2-2, the full variable domain is DTGVSQNPRHKITKRGQNVTFRCDPISEHNRLYWYRQTLGQGPEFLTYFQNEAQLEKSRLLSDRFSAERPKGSFSTLEIQRTEQGDSAMYLCASSFGGSNTGELFFGEGSRLTVL.

The rearrangement joins TRBV7-2 to TRBJ2-3; perhaps TRBD1 as D (5 bases). The CDR3 is made up of 14 amino acids. In germline, CDR1 is SGHTA, CDR2 FQGNSA. V gave up 2 bases and J gave up 6 bases, with 12 bases separating them. CDR3 protein: CASSLSVGLDTQYF. CDR3 nucleotides: TGTGCCAGCAGCTTATCGGTGGGGCTGGATACGCAGTATTTT.

The chain recombines TRBV18 with TRBJ2-7, with 7 positions matching TRBD1. The trim removed 3 bases at V and 7 bases at J, leaving 6 bases unmatched. CDR1 and CDR2 from the germline V gene are KGHSH and LQKENI. This CDR3 comprises 13 residues. The CDR3 DNA is TGTGCCAGCTCACCCACCCCGGGACAGGAGCAGTACTTC. This gives the protein CASSPTPGQEQYF.

J is TRBJ1-5 and V is TRBV5-1, with D tentatively TRBD1 (6 bases). The CDR3 sequence is 16 residues long. V lost 0 bases and J 2 bases, leaving 12 bases between the germline ends. Germline loops: CDR1 SGHRS, CDR2 YFSETQ. The CDR3 DNA follows: TGCGCCAGCAGCTTGGAAGGTGGGGGCCGCAATCAGCCCCAGCATTTT. This translates into CASSLEGGGRNQPQHF. Together with reference TRBV5-1 and TRBJ1-5, the CDR3 gives the full variable domain: KAGVTQTPRYLIKTRGQQVTLSCSPISGHRSVSWYQQTPGQGLQFLFEYFSETQRNKGNFPGRFSGRQFSNSRSEMNVSTLELGDSALYLCASSLEGGGRNQPQHFGDGTRLSIL.

The J gene is TRBJ2-7, the V gene TRBV5-1; D is perhaps TRBD2 (6 bases). The CDR3 is 15 amino acids. Trimming took off 0 bases at V and 4 bases at J, with 14 bases between the two ends. Per the germline V gene, CDR1 is SGHRS and CDR2 is YFSETQ. The CDR3 loop is CASSLVRRGVYEQYF. The CDR3 DNA follows: TGCGCCAGCAGCTTGGTTCGGCGCGGGGTTTACGAGCAGTACTTC.

The chain carries TRBV7-9 and TRBJ2-7; TRBD1 is a possible D gene (6 bases). Trimming took off 4 bases at V and 3 bases at J, with 16 bases between the two ends. The V gene's germline CDR1 is SEHNR and CDR2 FQNEAQ (reference sequence). The CDR3 totals 15 residues. In DNA, the CDR3 is TGTGCCAGCAGCTCCCGGACAGAGAGGGTCTACGAGCAGTACTTC. Its protein is CASSSRTERVYEQYF.

The chain combines TRBV6-2 or TRBV6-3 with TRBJ1-1; D may be TRBD1 (5 bases). V was shortened by 7 bases and J by 8 bases, with 14 bases between the two germline ends. The V gene's germline CDR1 is MNHEY and CDR2 SVGEGT. The CDR3 extends over 12 amino acids. The CDR3 nucleotides read TGTGCCAGCACCCCAAGGTCAGGGGAAGCTTTCTTT. Its translation is CASTPRSGEAFF.

This chain links TRBV20-1 with TRBJ2-7, with TRBD1 as a possible D gene (6 bases). Looked up from germline, CDR1 is DFQATT and CDR2 is SNEGSKA (reference sequence). The ends were cut back, 6 bases at V and 6 bases at J, with 12 bases in the middle. This CDR3 spans 11 amino acids. This chain's CDR3 is CSAWDTSEQYF. CDR3 coding DNA: TGCAGTGCGTGGGACACCTCCGAGCAGTACTTC.